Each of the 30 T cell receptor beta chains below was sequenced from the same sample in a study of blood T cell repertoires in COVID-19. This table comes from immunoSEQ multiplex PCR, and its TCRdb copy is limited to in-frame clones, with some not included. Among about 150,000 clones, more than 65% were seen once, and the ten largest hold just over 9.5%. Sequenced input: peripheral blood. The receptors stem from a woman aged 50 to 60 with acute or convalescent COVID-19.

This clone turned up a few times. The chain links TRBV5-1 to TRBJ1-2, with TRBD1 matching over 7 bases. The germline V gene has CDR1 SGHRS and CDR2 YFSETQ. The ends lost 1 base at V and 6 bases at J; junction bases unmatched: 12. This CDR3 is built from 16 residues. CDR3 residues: CASSLTRGTGEDGYTF. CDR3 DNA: TGCGCCAGCAGCTTGACCCGGGGTACAGGGGAGGATGGCTACACCTTC.

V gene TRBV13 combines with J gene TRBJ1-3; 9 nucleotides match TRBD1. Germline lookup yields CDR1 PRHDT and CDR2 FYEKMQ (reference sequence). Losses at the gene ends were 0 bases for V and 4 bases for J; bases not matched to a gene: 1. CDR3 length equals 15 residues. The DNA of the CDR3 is TGTGCCAGCAGCTTAGGGGACAGGGGCGGAAACACCATATATTTT. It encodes CASSLGDRGGNTIYF.

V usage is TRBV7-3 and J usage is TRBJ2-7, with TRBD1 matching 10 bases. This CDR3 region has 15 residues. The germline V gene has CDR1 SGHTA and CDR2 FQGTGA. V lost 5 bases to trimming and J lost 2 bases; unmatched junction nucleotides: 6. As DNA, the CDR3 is TGTGCCAGCAGCCGCCCGGGACAGGGGCCCTACGAGCAGTACTTC. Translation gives CASSRPGQGPYEQYF.

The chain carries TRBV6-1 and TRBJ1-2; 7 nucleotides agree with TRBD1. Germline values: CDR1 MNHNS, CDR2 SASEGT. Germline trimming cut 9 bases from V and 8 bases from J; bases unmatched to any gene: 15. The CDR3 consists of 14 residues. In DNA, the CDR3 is TGTGCCAGTTATGGGACAGATCGGTCGAGAGGCTACACCTTC. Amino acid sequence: CASYGTDRSRGYTF.

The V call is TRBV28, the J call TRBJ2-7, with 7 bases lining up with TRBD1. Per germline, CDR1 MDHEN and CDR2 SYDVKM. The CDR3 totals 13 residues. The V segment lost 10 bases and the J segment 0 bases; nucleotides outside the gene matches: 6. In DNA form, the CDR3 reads TGTGCCACTAGTTCAGGGGGCTCCTACGAGCAGTACTTC. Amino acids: CATSSGGSYEQYF.

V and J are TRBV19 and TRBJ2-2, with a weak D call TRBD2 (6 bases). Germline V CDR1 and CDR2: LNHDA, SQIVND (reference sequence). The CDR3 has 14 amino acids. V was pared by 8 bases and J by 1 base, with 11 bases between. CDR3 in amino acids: CASDGGWNTGELFF. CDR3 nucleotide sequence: TGTGCCAGTGACGGGGGATGGAACACCGGGGAGCTGTTTTTT.

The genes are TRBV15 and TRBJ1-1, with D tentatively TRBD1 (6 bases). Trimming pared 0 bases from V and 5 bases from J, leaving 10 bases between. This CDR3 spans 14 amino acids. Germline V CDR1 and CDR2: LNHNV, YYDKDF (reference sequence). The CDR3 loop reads CATSRDPGVTEAFF. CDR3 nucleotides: TGTGCCACCAGCAGAGATCCAGGGGTGACTGAAGCTTTCTTT.

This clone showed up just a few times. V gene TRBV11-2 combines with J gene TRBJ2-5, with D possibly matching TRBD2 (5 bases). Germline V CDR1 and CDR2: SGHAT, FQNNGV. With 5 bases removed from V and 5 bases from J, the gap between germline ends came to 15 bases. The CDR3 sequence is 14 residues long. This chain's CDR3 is CASSPQRWKETQYF. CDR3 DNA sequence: TGTGCCAGCAGCCCCCAGCGGTGGAAGGAGACCCAGTACTTC. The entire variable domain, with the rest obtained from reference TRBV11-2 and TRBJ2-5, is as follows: EAGVAQSPRYKIIEKRQSVAFWCNPISGHATLYWYQQILGQGPKLLIQFQNNGVVDDSQLPKDRFSAERLKGVDSTLKIQPAKLEDSAVYLCASSPQRWKETQYFGPGTRLLVL.

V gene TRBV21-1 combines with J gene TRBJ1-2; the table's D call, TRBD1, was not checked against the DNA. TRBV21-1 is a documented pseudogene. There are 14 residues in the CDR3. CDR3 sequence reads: CASSSPRQGYGYTF. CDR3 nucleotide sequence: TGTGCCAGCAGCAGCCCTCGACAGGGCTATGGCTACACCTTC.

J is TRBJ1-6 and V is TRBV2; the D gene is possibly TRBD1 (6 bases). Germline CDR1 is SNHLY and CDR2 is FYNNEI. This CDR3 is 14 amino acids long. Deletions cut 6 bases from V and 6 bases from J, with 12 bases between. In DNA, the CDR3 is TGTGCCAGCAGCGCCGGGACACTTAATTCACCCCTCCACTTT. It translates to CASSAGTLNSPLHF.

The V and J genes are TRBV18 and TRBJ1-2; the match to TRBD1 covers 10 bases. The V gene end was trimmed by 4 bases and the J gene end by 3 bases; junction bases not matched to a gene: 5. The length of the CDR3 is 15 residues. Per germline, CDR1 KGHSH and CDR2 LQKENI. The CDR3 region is CASSLGTGAYYGYTF. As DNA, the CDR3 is TGTGCCAGCTCACTGGGGACAGGGGCGTACTATGGCTACACCTTC.

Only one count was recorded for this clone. The CDR3 DNA reads as TGTGCCAGCAGTTCCACCCCCGGGACTCCTCTAAGGGAGACCCAGTACTTC. This gives the protein CASSSTPGTPLRETQYF. The V gene is TRBV6-2 or TRBV6-3, the J gene TRBJ2-5; perhaps TRBD2 as D (6 bases). This CDR3 spans 17 amino acids. V shed 4 bases and J shed 5 bases, with 23 bases lying between them. In germline, CDR1 is MNHEY, CDR2 SVGEGT.

CDR3 coding DNA: TGTGCCAGCAGTTTGAGACAGGCTGTTGGCTACACCTTC. Protein sequence: CASSLRQAVGYTF. The V gene is TRBV12-3 or TRBV12-4, the J gene TRBJ1-2; D perhaps matches TRBD1 (6 bases). V shed 3 bases and J shed 7 bases, with 12 bases lying between them. The CDR3 spans 13 residues.

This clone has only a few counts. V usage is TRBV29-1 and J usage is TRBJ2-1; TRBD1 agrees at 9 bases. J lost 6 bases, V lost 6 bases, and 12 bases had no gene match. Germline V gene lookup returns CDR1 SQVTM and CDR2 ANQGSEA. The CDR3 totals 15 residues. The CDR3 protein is CSVNSLGQGLNEQFF. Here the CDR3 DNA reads TGCAGCGTAAACTCGCTCGGACAGGGGCTCAATGAGCAGTTCTTC.

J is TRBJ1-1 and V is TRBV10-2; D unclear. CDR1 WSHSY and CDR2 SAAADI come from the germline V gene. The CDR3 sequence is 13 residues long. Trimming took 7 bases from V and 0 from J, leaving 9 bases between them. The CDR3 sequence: CASKGGMNTEAFF. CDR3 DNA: TGCGCCAGCAAGGGAGGGATGAACACTGAAGCTTTCTTT.

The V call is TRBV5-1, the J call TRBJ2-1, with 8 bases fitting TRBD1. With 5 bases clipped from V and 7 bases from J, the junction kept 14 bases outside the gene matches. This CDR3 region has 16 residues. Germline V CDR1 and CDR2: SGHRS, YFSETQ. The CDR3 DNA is TGCGCCAGCAGTTTTCTCCCTTCAACAGGGGGAAATGAGCAGTTCTTC. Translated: CASSFLPSTGGNEQFF.

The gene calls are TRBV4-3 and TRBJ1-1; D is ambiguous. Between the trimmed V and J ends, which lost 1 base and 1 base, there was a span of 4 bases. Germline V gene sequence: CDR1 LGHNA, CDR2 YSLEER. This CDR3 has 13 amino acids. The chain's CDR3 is CASSQVRNTEAFF. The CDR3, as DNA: TGCGCCAGCAGCCAAGTCAGGAACACTGAAGCTTTCTTT.

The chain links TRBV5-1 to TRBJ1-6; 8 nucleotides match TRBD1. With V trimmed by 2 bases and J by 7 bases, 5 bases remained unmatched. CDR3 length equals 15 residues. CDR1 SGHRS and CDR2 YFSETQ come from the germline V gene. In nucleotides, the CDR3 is TGCGCCAGCAGCTTTCGACAGGGGAAGAATTCACCCCTCCACTTT. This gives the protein CASSFRQGKNSPLHF.

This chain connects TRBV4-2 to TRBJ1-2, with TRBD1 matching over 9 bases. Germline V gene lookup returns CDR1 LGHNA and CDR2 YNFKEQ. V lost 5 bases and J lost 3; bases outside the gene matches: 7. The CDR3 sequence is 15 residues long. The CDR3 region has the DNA TGTGCCAGCAGCACGCAGGGACAGGGCGACTATGGCTACACCTTC. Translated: CASSTQGQGDYGYTF.

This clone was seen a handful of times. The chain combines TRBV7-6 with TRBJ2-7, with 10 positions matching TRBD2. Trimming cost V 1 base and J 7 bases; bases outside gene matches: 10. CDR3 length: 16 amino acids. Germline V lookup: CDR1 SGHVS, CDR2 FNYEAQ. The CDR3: CASSLGGASGSGEQYF. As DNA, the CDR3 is TGTGCCAGCAGCTTAGGGGGGGCTAGCGGGAGTGGAGAGCAGTACTTC.

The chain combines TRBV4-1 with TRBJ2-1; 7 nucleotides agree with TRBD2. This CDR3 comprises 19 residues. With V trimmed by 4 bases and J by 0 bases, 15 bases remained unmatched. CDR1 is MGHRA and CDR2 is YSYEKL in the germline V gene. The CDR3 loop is CASSLMGGLESHSYNEQFF. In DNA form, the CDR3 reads TGCGCCAGCAGCCTCATGGGAGGGTTAGAGAGTCACTCCTACAATGAGCAGTTCTTC.

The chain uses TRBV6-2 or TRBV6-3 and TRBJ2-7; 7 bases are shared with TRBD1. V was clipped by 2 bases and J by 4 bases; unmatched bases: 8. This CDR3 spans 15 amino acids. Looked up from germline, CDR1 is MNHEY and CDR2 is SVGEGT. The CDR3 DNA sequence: TGTGCCAGCAGTTACGGCAGGGGGAAAGGATACGAGCAGTACTTC. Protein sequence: CASSYGRGKGYEQYF.

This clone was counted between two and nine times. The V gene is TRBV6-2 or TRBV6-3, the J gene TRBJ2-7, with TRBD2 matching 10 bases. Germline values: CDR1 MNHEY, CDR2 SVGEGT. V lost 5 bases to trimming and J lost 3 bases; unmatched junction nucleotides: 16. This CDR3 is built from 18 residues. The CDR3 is CASSLGGLDWTSGYEQYF. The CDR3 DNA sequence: TGTGCCAGCAGTCTAGGAGGCCTGGACTGGACTAGCGGCTACGAGCAGTACTTC.

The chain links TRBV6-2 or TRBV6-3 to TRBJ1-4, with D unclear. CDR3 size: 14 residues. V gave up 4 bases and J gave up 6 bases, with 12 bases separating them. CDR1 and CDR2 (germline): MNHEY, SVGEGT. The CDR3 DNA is TGTGCCAGCAGTTCCCGCCGAGGGTATGAAAAACTGTTTTTT. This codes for CASSSRRGYEKLFF.

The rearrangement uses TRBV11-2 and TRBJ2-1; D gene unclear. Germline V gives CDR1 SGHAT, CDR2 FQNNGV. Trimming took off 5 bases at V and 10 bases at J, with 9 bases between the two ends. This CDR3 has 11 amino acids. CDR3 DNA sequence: TGTGCCAGCAGCCCGTTACGGGAGCAGTTCTTC. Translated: CASSPLREQFF.

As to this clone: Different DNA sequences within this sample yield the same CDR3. The CDR3 sequence: CASSTGQLNTEAFF. Written as DNA, the CDR3 is TGCGCCAGCAGCACCGGACAGTTGAACACTGAAGCTTTCTTT. The V and J genes are TRBV5-1 and TRBJ1-1; D is perhaps TRBD1 (6 bases). Per the germline V gene, CDR1 is SGHRS and CDR2 is YFSETQ. With 4 bases removed from V and 0 bases from J, the gap between germline ends came to 10 bases. The CDR3 spans 14 residues.

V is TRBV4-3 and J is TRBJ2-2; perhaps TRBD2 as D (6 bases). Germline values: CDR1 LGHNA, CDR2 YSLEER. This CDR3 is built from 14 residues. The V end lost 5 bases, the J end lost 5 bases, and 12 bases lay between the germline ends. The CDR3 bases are TGCGCCAGCAGCTCACGACTAGATACCGGGGAGCTGTTTTTT. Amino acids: CASSSRLDTGELFF.

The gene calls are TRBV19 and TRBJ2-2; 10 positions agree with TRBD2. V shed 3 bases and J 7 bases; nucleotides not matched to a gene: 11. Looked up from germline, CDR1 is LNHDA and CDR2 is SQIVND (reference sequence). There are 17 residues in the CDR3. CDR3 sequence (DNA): TGTGCCAGTAGTATTAGCCATAGCGGGAGGTGGGTCGGGGAGCTGTTTTTT. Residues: CASSISHSGRWVGELFF. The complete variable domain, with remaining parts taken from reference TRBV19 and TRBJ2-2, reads DGGITQSPKYLFRKEGQNVTLSCEQNLNHDAMYWYRQDPGQGLRLIYYSQIVNDFQKGDIAEGYSVSREKKESFPLTVTSAQKNPTAFYLCASSISHSGRWVGELFFGEGSRLTVL.

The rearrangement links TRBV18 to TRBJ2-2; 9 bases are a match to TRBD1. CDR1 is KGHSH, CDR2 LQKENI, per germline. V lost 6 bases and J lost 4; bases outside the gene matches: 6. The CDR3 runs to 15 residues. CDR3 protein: CASSQDRGGTGELFF. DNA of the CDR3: TGTGCCAGCTCCCAGGACAGGGGCGGCACCGGGGAGCTGTTTTTT.

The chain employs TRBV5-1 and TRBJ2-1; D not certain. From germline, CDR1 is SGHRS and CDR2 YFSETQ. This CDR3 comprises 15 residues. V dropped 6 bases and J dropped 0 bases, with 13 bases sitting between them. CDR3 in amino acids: CASNLQPSSYNEQFF. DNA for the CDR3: TGCGCCAGCAATCTACAGCCGAGCTCCTACAATGAGCAGTTCTTC.